The 8 T cell receptor beta chains below were found in one sample sequenced in a study of control samples from healthy donors and cancer patients. The method was immunoSEQ multiplex PCR; TCRdb's version includes in-frame clones alone and lacks a portion of them. Of 10,000 to 15,000 clones in the sample, around 94% are singletons; the top ten hold 14%. Sequencing used PBMCs. These receptors came from a man aged 80 or over with lung cancer.

A remark on this clone: Additional DNA sequences in this sample encode the identical CDR3. The CDR3 DNA sequence: TGTGCCAGCAGCTTGTACGGTCAGCCCCAGCATTTT. Residues: CASSLYGQPQHF. The chain recombines TRBV5-8 with TRBJ1-5; D is ambiguous. The CDR3 contains 12 residues. Trimming shortened V by 1 base and J by 6 bases, and 5 bases separated the two germline ends. CDR1 is SGHTS and CDR2 is YDEGEE in the germline V gene.

CDR3 region: CASSFQGPNTGELFF. The CDR3 DNA sequence: TGCGCCAGCAGCTTTCAGGGCCCTAACACCGGGGAGCTGTTTTTT. V gene TRBV5-1 combines with J gene TRBJ2-2; the D gene is possibly TRBD1 (5 bases). Trimming took off 2 bases at V and 2 bases at J, with 10 bases between the two ends. CDR3 length: 15 amino acids. CDR1 and CDR2 from the germline V gene are SGHRS and YFSETQ.

Only one count was recorded for this clone. The chain has TRBV12-5 and TRBJ2-1; D is perhaps TRBD1 (5 bases). V dropped 5 bases and J dropped 8 bases, with 10 bases sitting between them. This CDR3 is built from 12 residues. Germline CDR1 is LGHNT and CDR2 is FRNRAP. As DNA, the CDR3 is TGTGCTAGTGGTCCAGGGATGCATGAGCAGTTCTTC. Translated, it gives CASGPGMHEQFF.

This clone was detected once. CDR3 bases: TGTGCCAGCAGCTTGGGACACCTCTACGAGCAGTACGTC. It encodes CASSLGHLYEQYV. The rearrangement uses TRBV5-5 and TRBJ2-7; no clear D. The CDR3 spans 13 residues. Trimming removed 0 bases from V and 3 bases from J, with 7 bases in between. Germline lookup yields CDR1 SGHKS and CDR2 YYEKEE (reference sequence).

The V and J genes are TRBV18 and TRBJ2-1, with 7 bases lining up with TRBD2. Germline assignment: CDR1 KGHSH and CDR2 LQKENI. The CDR3 length is 15 residues. With 3 bases clipped from V and 6 bases from J, the junction kept 8 bases outside the gene matches. The DNA of the CDR3 is TGTGCCAGCTCACCCCAAGCGGGGTTATCCAATGAGCAGTTCTTC. It translates to CASSPQAGLSNEQFF. The full variable domain, its missing parts supplied by reference TRBV18 and TRBJ2-1, is NAGVMQNPRHLVRRRGQEARLRCSPMKGHSHVYWYRQLPEEGLKFMVYLQKENIIDESGMPKERFSAEFPKEGPSILRIQQVVRGDSAAYFCASSPQAGLSNEQFFGPGTRLTVL.

This rearrangement joins TRBV28 to TRBJ2-3, with 10 bases matching TRBD2. The V and J ends lost 6 bases and 4 bases, in that order; junction bases with no gene match: 10. The CDR3 is 16 residues long. Germline values: CDR1 MDHEN, CDR2 SYDVKM. CDR3 in DNA: TGTGCCAGCAGCCTCCCTAGCGGGGGTTTATCAGATACGCAGTATTTT. Translated, it gives CASSLPSGGLSDTQYF.

The chain links TRBV3-1 (or the pseudogene TRBV3-2) to TRBJ2-3, with D hard to call. Trimming shortened V by 4 bases and J by 4 bases, and 6 bases separated the two germline ends. Germline loops: CDR1 LGHDT, CDR2 YNNKEL (reference sequence). This CDR3 contains 12 residues. The CDR3 protein is CASSRAPDTQYF. The CDR3 DNA follows: TGTGCCAGCAGCCGCGCCCCAGATACGCAGTATTTT.

This clone was found once. This chain links TRBV2 with TRBJ2-7, with D unclear. Trimming left V 1 base short and J 2 bases short, with 12 bases between. The CDR3 has 15 amino acids. CDR1 and CDR2 from the germline V gene are SNHLY and FYNNEI. CDR3: CASSEERAATYEQYV. Here the CDR3 DNA reads TGTGCCAGCAGTGAAGAAAGGGCAGCTACCTACGAGCAGTACGTC.